The source of this T cell receptor beta chain is a study of T cell clonotyping in hematopoietic cell transplantation. Findings and caveats of the study: Recipient TCR diversity dropped after transplant; expanded clonotypes rose from day 30 to 180.

The CDR3 loop spans 12 amino acids. Germline V lookup: CDR1 ENHRY, CDR2 SYGVKD. V gave up 2 bases and J gave up 3 bases, with 4 bases separating them. In the case of this clone: Antigen: not known.

Sequencing was performed with immunoSEQ multiplex PCR; in TCRdb, only in-frame clones are kept and a portion is missing. The table shows some 30,000 clones, with approximately 90% occurring only once. The material sequenced was PBMCs, taken 100 days after allogeneic stem cell transplant. The gene calls are TRBV10-3 and TRBJ2-5; the D is unclear. The receptor comes from a female patient aged 50-59 years who had an allogeneic stem cell transplant from a related donor, so the T cells may come from the graft donor. Some clones in this sample may be carry-over from other donors' samples. CDR3: CAISEAEETQYF. The CDR3 bases are TGTGCCATCAGTGAGGCCGAAGAGACCCAGTACTTC.